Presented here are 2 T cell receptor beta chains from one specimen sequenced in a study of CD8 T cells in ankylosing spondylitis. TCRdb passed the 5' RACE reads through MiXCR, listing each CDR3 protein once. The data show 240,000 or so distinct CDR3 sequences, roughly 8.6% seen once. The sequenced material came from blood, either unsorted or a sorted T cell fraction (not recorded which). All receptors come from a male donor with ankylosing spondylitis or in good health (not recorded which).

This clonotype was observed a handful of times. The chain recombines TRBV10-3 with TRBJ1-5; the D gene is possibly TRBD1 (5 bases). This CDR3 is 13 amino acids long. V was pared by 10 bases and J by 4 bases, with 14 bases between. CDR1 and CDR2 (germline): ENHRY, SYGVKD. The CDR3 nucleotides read TGTGCCACTTCGACAGCTACTAATCAGCCCCAGCATTTT. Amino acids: CATSTATNQPQHF.

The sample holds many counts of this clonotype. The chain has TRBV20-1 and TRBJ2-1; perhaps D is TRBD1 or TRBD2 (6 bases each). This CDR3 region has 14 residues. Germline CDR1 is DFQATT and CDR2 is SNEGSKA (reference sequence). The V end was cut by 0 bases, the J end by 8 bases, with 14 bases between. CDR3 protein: CSARDLGGRYEQFF. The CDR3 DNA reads TGCAGTGCTAGAGATTTGGGGGGCCGATATGAGCAGTTCTTC.